This is a list of T cell receptor beta chains from one sample in a study of identical twins. TCRdb recomputed calls from the 5' RACE reads with MiXCR, one row per CDR3 protein. The profile shows 1.5 million to 2 million distinct CDR3 sequences, roughly a third of them singletons. The sequenced sample was cord blood. These receptors all stem from a newborn girl in good health. CDR3s include the opening cysteine and the closing phenylalanine or tryptophan. The order of the fields is V gene, D gene, J gene, clone size, CDR3 DNA, CDR3 protein. A D gene is named only where the DNA matches it firmly. Only part of the rows carry a size: once, few, many, or a class if the clone is expanded.

v_gene: TRBV20-1
d_gene: NA
j_gene: TRBJ2-1
abundance: NA
CDR3nt: TGCAGTGCTAGTTTTCCAGGGGAAGAGACCCAGTTCTTC
CDR3aa: CSASFPGEETQFF

v_gene: TRBV12-3/TRBV12-4
d_gene: NA
j_gene: TRBJ2-1
abundance: NA
CDR3nt: TGTGCCAGCAGTTACCAGCCCAATGAGCAGTTCTTC
CDR3aa: CASSYQPNEQFF

v_gene: TRBV29-1
d_gene: TRBD1
j_gene: TRBJ2-2
abundance: NA
CDR3nt: TGCAGCGTCACAGGGGGCTCGTCGAACACCGGGGAGCTGTTTTTT
CDR3aa: CSVTGGSSNTGELFF

v_gene: TRBV28
d_gene: NA
j_gene: TRBJ2-3
abundance: NA
CDR3nt: TGTGCCAGCAGGGAACCAGTTTTCAGCACAGATACGCAGTATTTT
CDR3aa: CASREPVFSTDTQYF

v_gene: TRBV7-2
d_gene: NA
j_gene: TRBJ2-7
abundance: few
CDR3nt: TGTGCCAGCAGCCCCTGGGATAGCCACGAGCAGTACTTC
CDR3aa: CASSPWDSHEQYF

v_gene: TRBV25-1
d_gene: NA
j_gene: TRBJ1-2
abundance: NA
CDR3nt: TGTGCCAGCAGTAAGGTTGGGGGGTTTAGCTATGGCTACACCTTC
CDR3aa: CASSKVGGFSYGYTF

v_gene: TRBV28
d_gene: TRBD1
j_gene: TRBJ1-4
abundance: NA
CDR3nt: TGTGCCAGCAGTTTGTTCACAGGGGGCGGAAAACTGTTTTTT
CDR3aa: CASSLFTGGGKLFF

v_gene: TRBV28
d_gene: NA
j_gene: TRBJ1-6
abundance: NA
CDR3nt: TGTGCCAGCAGCTACGCCCAGGGAAGATGGGGTTATGATAATTCACCCCTCCACTTT
CDR3aa: CASSYAQGRWGYDNSPLHF

v_gene: TRBV28
d_gene: TRBD1
j_gene: TRBJ2-5
abundance: few
CDR3nt: TGTGCCAGCAGCCAGCCCGGGACAGGGTGGCAGACCCAGTACTTC
CDR3aa: CASSQPGTGWQTQYF

v_gene: TRBV20-1
d_gene: TRBD2
j_gene: TRBJ2-5
abundance: NA
CDR3nt: TGCAGTGCTAGAGGATCTAGCGGGCGAGAGACCCAGTACTTC
CDR3aa: CSARGSSGRETQYF

v_gene: TRBV4-1
d_gene: NA
j_gene: TRBJ2-1
abundance: NA
CDR3nt: TGCGCCAGCAGCCAACCAGCGTCCAACAATGAGCAGTTCTTC
CDR3aa: CASSQPASNNEQFF

v_gene: TRBV11-2
d_gene: TRBD1
j_gene: TRBJ1-6
abundance: NA
CDR3nt: TGTGCCAGCAGCTTAGTCCCGACAGGGGATTTCTATAATTCACCCCTCCACTTT
CDR3aa: CASSLVPTGDFYNSPLHF

v_gene: TRBV2
d_gene: NA
j_gene: TRBJ2-4
abundance: NA
CDR3nt: TGTGCCAGCGGGGGCCTTACAGCGGGTCAGTACTTC
CDR3aa: CASGGLTAGQYF

v_gene: TRBV5-1
d_gene: TRBD2
j_gene: TRBJ2-5
abundance: NA
CDR3nt: TGCGCCAGCAGCTTCAATACTATCGCTCGACTAGCGGAGACCCAGTACTTC
CDR3aa: CASSFNTIARLAETQYF

v_gene: TRBV6-1
d_gene: NA
j_gene: TRBJ1-2
abundance: NA
CDR3nt: TGTGCCAGCAGTGAAGGAGGGAATCTGGGTGGCTGCACCTTC
CDR3aa: CASSEGGNLGGCTF

v_gene: TRBV14
d_gene: NA
j_gene: TRBJ2-3
abundance: NA
CDR3nt: TGTGCCAGCAGCGGGAGAAGCGCAGATACGCAGTATTTT
CDR3aa: CASSGRSADTQYF

v_gene: TRBV11-2
d_gene: TRBD1
j_gene: TRBJ2-5
abundance: many
CDR3nt: TGTGCCAGCAGCTTAGCATGGACAGGGCTTAAGGAGACCCAGTACTTC
CDR3aa: CASSLAWTGLKETQYF

v_gene: TRBV21-1
d_gene: NA
j_gene: TRBJ2-3
abundance: few
CDR3nt: TGTGCCAGCAGCAAGTTGGGGCGGGAGGAAGGCACAGATACGCAGTATTTT
CDR3aa: CASSKLGREEGTDTQYF

v_gene: TRBV27
d_gene: TRBD2
j_gene: TRBJ2-5
abundance: few
CDR3nt: TGTGCCAGCAGTCCCGGACTAGGACGATATGAGCAGTACTTC
CDR3aa: CASSPGLGRYEQYF

v_gene: TRBV4-2
d_gene: TRBD1
j_gene: TRBJ2-2
abundance: NA
CDR3nt: TGTGCCAGCAGCCAAGAGGGGATGGGACAGAAGAACACCGGGGAGCTGTTTTTT
CDR3aa: CASSQEGMGQKNTGELFF

v_gene: TRBV4-2
d_gene: NA
j_gene: TRBJ1-3
abundance: NA
CDR3nt: TGTGCCAGCAGCCAAGAGTTACAGACCACCTCTGGAAACACCATATATTTT
CDR3aa: CASSQELQTTSGNTIYF

v_gene: TRBV13
d_gene: NA
j_gene: TRBJ2-5
abundance: NA
CDR3nt: TGTGCCAGCAGCGCCAGAGTCTGGGGCGAGACCCAGTACTTC
CDR3aa: CASSARVWGETQYF

v_gene: TRBV6-5
d_gene: NA
j_gene: TRBJ2-7
abundance: few
CDR3nt: TGTGCCAGCGGACAGGGAGGGATCTCCTACGAGCAGTACTTC
CDR3aa: CASGQGGISYEQYF

v_gene: TRBV2
d_gene: NA
j_gene: TRBJ2-3
abundance: NA
CDR3nt: TGTGCCAGCAGTGCTCAGGGTCTTACAGATACGCAGTATTTT
CDR3aa: CASSAQGLTDTQYF

v_gene: TRBV6-1
d_gene: TRBD1
j_gene: TRBJ2-7
abundance: NA
CDR3nt: TGTGCCAGCAGTGATAGGGACAGGGGTTCCTCCTACGAGCAGTACTTC
CDR3aa: CASSDRDRGSSYEQYF

v_gene: TRBV11-3
d_gene: NA
j_gene: TRBJ2-1
abundance: many
CDR3nt: TGTGCCAGCAGCCCTAGAGGGGCTTACAATGAGCAGTTCTTC
CDR3aa: CASSPRGAYNEQFF

v_gene: TRBV6-1
d_gene: NA
j_gene: TRBJ1-6
abundance: few
CDR3nt: TGTGCCAGCAGTGAAGCGCGAGTCAGCGCCCGCAATTCACCCCTCCACTTT
CDR3aa: CASSEARVSARNSPLHF

v_gene: TRBV6-5
d_gene: NA
j_gene: TRBJ1-5
abundance: NA
CDR3nt: TGTGCCAGCAGTTACTCGTATAGCAATCAGCCCCAGCATTTT
CDR3aa: CASSYSYSNQPQHF

v_gene: TRBV27
d_gene: NA
j_gene: TRBJ1-2
abundance: few
CDR3nt: TGTGCCAGCAGTTTATTCCACTCCGGGACACTTTATGGCTACACCTTC
CDR3aa: CASSLFHSGTLYGYTF

v_gene: TRBV5-1
d_gene: TRBD2
j_gene: TRBJ2-1
abundance: few
CDR3nt: TGCGCCAGCAGCTTGTTCGGAGCGGGGGGGCTTTCCCGATCCTCTGGGGATGAGCAGTTCTTC
CDR3aa: CASSLFGAGGLSRSSGDEQFF

v_gene: TRBV27
d_gene: TRBD2
j_gene: TRBJ2-3
abundance: NA
CDR3nt: TGTGCCAGCAGTTGGAGTCGGGTAGCGGGAGGTACGCAGTATTTT
CDR3aa: CASSWSRVAGGTQYF

v_gene: TRBV5-8
d_gene: TRBD1
j_gene: TRBJ2-7
abundance: NA
CDR3nt: TGTGCCAGCAGGACGGAAGGGACAGGGTACTACGAGCAGTACTTC
CDR3aa: CASRTEGTGYYEQYF

v_gene: TRBV5-1
d_gene: TRBD2
j_gene: TRBJ2-1
abundance: NA
CDR3nt: TGCGCCAGCAGCCCAACGAGGCTAGCGGGGTACTATGAGCAGTTCTTC
CDR3aa: CASSPTRLAGYYEQFF

v_gene: TRBV14
d_gene: TRBD1
j_gene: TRBJ1-2
abundance: many
CDR3nt: TGTGCCAGCAGCCCCCGACAGGGACCAAAAACTGAAAACTATGGCTACACCTTC
CDR3aa: CASSPRQGPKTENYGYTF

v_gene: TRBV28
d_gene: NA
j_gene: TRBJ1-2
abundance: NA
CDR3nt: TGTGCCAGCAGTTTACAGGCGGGCGACTATGGCTACACCTTC
CDR3aa: CASSLQAGDYGYTF

v_gene: TRBV4-2
d_gene: NA
j_gene: TRBJ2-3
abundance: many
CDR3nt: TGTGCCAGCAGCCAAATGGCCGTGCTGAACACAGATACGCAGTATTTT
CDR3aa: CASSQMAVLNTDTQYF

v_gene: TRBV5-1
d_gene: TRBD2
j_gene: TRBJ2-3
abundance: NA
CDR3nt: TGCGCCAGCAGGGCTCCGGGACTAGCGGCAGATACGCAGTATTTT
CDR3aa: CASRAPGLAADTQYF

v_gene: TRBV20-1
d_gene: TRBD2
j_gene: TRBJ2-1
abundance: few
CDR3nt: TGCAGTGCTAGAGGAGGGGGACTAGCGGGAGGTTTCAATGAGCAGTTCTTC
CDR3aa: CSARGGGLAGGFNEQFF

v_gene: TRBV20-1
d_gene: NA
j_gene: TRBJ2-1
abundance: few
CDR3nt: TGCAGTGCCCGATACCGCAGGGTCAATGAGCAGTTCTTC
CDR3aa: CSARYRRVNEQFF

v_gene: TRBV9
d_gene: TRBD2
j_gene: TRBJ2-1
abundance: NA
CDR3nt: TGTGCCAGCAGGTCCAAGCGGGGGGAGGAGTACAATGAGCAGTTCTTC
CDR3aa: CASRSKRGEEYNEQFF

v_gene: TRBV7-2
d_gene: NA
j_gene: TRBJ1-1
abundance: few
CDR3nt: TGTGCCAGCAGCTGGGGGCGGATGAACACTGAAGCTTTCTTT
CDR3aa: CASSWGRMNTEAFF

v_gene: TRBV6-6
d_gene: TRBD2
j_gene: TRBJ2-7
abundance: many
CDR3nt: TGTGCCAGCAGTTACCTCCCAACGGGGACTAGCTACGAGCAGTACTTC
CDR3aa: CASSYLPTGTSYEQYF

v_gene: TRBV5-4
d_gene: NA
j_gene: TRBJ1-2
abundance: few
CDR3nt: TGTGCCAGCAGCTGGACACGGAAAAGAGATGGCTACACCTTC
CDR3aa: CASSWTRKRDGYTF

v_gene: TRBV4-2
d_gene: NA
j_gene: TRBJ1-6
abundance: NA
CDR3nt: TGTGCCAGCAGCCAAGCAAGCAGTGTCTATAATTCACCCCTCCACTTT
CDR3aa: CASSQASSVYNSPLHF

v_gene: TRBV28
d_gene: TRBD2
j_gene: TRBJ2-3
abundance: few
CDR3nt: TGTGCCAGCAGTTTATGGGCTAGCGGGAGCTCAGATACGCAGTATTTT
CDR3aa: CASSLWASGSSDTQYF

v_gene: TRBV5-1
d_gene: NA
j_gene: TRBJ2-1
abundance: NA
CDR3nt: TGCGCCAGCAGCCTTTCGCACAGCTCCTACAATGAGCAGTTCTTC
CDR3aa: CASSLSHSSYNEQFF